This is a list of T cell receptor beta chains from one sample in a study of T cell responses to AZD1222 COVID-19 vaccine. Method: immunoSEQ multiplex PCR; TCRdb's copy keeps in-frame clones and lacks some. The table includes roughly 100,000 clones, about 90% detected once. The sample consisted of peripheral blood, taken on day 0 of AZD1222 vaccination. Every receptor here comes from an adult in good health. The CDR3 runs from the conserved cysteine through the conserved F or W. A D gene is named only where the DNA matches it firmly. A row's size may be missing; if present it is once, few, many or a size class.

CDR3	DNA	D	size	V	J
CASSGQSTDTQYF	TGTGCCAGCAGCGGACAAAGCACAGATACGCAGTATTTT	-	-	TRBV9	TRBJ2-3
CSARASVNQYF	TGCAGTGCTAGGGCCAGTGTTAACCAGTACTTC	-	-	TRBV20-1	TRBJ2-5
CASSFRGQETQYF	TGTGCCAGCAGCTTCAGGGGCCAGGAGACCCAGTACTTC	-	once	TRBV5-4	TRBJ2-5
CASSPTMRYGYTF	TGTGCCAGCAGCCCCACCATGAGGTATGGCTACACCTTC	-	-	TRBV9	TRBJ1-2
CASSEEAGATGYTF	TGTGCCAGCAGTGAAGAGGCGGGGGCCACTGGCTACACCTTC	-	-	TRBV2	TRBJ1-2
CAWLRGRGLGELFF	TGTGCCTGGCTCAGAGGGAGGGGGCTAGGGGAGCTGTTTTTT	-	few	TRBV30	TRBJ2-2
CASSLSNQGYQPQHF	TGTGCCAGCAGTTTATCCAATCAGGGGTATCAGCCCCAGCATTTT	-	-	TRBV27	TRBJ1-5
CASSTLQGEQFF	TGTGCCAGTAGTACTCTACAAGGTGAGCAGTTCTTC	-	-	TRBV19	TRBJ2-1
CASSIPKRVRGTEAFF	TGTGCCAGTAGTATACCGAAGCGGGTAAGGGGGACTGAAGCTTTCTTT	-	-	TRBV19	TRBJ1-1
CASRSTSGMNTGELFF	TGTGCCAGCAGGTCGACTAGCGGCATGAACACCGGGGAGCTGTTTTTT	TRBD2	-	TRBV7-9	TRBJ2-2
CASSLSGALNEQFF	TGTGCCAGCAGCCTGTCGGGGGCCCTCAATGAGCAGTTCTTC	-	-	TRBV7-8	TRBJ2-1
CASSRTRNGGELFF	TGTGCCAGCAGTCGGACTAGAAATGGCGGGGAGCTGTTTTTT	TRBD2	-	TRBV6-2/TRBV6-3	TRBJ2-2
CASSTPPNEKLFF	TGTGCCAGCTCCACCCCGCCTAATGAAAAACTGTTTTTT	-	-	TRBV18	TRBJ1-4
CASSLVAGGNQETQYF	TGTGCCAGCTCACTCGTAGCGGGAGGGAACCAAGAGACCCAGTACTTC	TRBD2	-	TRBV18	TRBJ2-5
CASRDPFPAPYTF	TGTGCCAGCAGAGATCCATTCCCGGCTCCCTACACCTTC	-	-	TRBV6-5	TRBJ1-2
CASHPPGTGDSDEQYF	TGTGCCAGCCACCCCCCGGGGACAGGGGACTCGGACGAGCAGTACTTC	TRBD1	-	TRBV18	TRBJ2-7
CASSIGGSGSKNIQYF	TGTGCCAGTAGTATCGGCGGGAGTGGGTCCAAAAACATTCAGTACTTC	TRBD2	-	TRBV19	TRBJ2-4
CASSPGTGSIYGYTF	TGTGCCAGCAGTCCAGGGACAGGGAGCATCTATGGCTACACCTTC	TRBD1	-	TRBV28	TRBJ1-2
CASSRGMERQNYEQYF	TGTGCCAGCAGCAGAGGAATGGAGCGGCAGAACTACGAGCAGTACTTC	-	-	TRBV9	TRBJ2-7
CSVQGDLNSPLHF	TGCAGCGTTCAGGGGGATTTAAATTCACCCCTCCACTTT	TRBD1	-	TRBV29-1	TRBJ1-6
CASSPRREGTDTQYF	TGTGCCAGCTCACCACGGCGGGAGGGCACAGATACGCAGTATTTT	TRBD2	-	TRBV18	TRBJ2-3
CASILRAGGNEQFF	TGTGCCAGCATACTGAGGGCAGGAGGCAATGAGCAGTTCTTC	-	once	TRBV6-5	TRBJ2-1
CASSLGQGYNGYTF	TGCGCCAGCAGCTTGGGACAGGGGTATAATGGCTACACCTTC	TRBD1	-	TRBV5-1	TRBJ1-2
CASSQDQGSTEAFF	TGTGCCAGCAGCCAAGATCAGGGGAGCACTGAAGCTTTCTTT	-	-	TRBV4-2	TRBJ1-1
CASSEDSLNTEAFF	TGTGCCAGCAGTGAGGACAGTTTGAACACTGAAGCTTTCTTT	-	-	TRBV25-1	TRBJ1-1
CASSFALGGGRNTGELFF	TGTGCCAGCAGTTTCGCCTTGGGTGGCGGGCGGAACACCGGGGAGCTGTTTTTT	-	few	TRBV28	TRBJ2-2
CASSARVVIRMYGYTF	TGTGCCAGCAGTGCACGAGTGGTCATTAGAATGTATGGCTACACCTTC	-	-	TRBV7-2	TRBJ1-2
CASSFGQRGSEAFF	TGTGCCAGCAGCTTTGGACAGAGAGGGTCCGAAGCTTTCTTT	-	-	TRBV7-3	TRBJ1-1
CASGPQRAGVGEQYF	TGTGCCAGCGGCCCTCAGAGGGCGGGAGTCGGCGAGCAGTACTTC	TRBD2	-	TRBV28	TRBJ2-7
CASSTPGGEQFF	TGTGCCAGCAGTACCCCCGGAGGTGAGCAGTTCTTC	-	-	TRBV27	TRBJ2-1
CASSLGETYGYTF	TGTGCCAGCAGTTTAGGAGAGACCTATGGCTACACCTTC	-	-	TRBV12-3/TRBV12-4	TRBJ1-2
CASPQNTEAFF	TGTGCCAGCCCTCAAAACACTGAAGCTTTCTTT	-	-	TRBV18	TRBJ1-1
CASSPIAGGPSGELFF	TGTGCCAGCTCACCCATAGCGGGAGGGCCTTCCGGGGAGCTGTTTTTT	TRBD2	-	TRBV18	TRBJ2-2
CASSQGWTGDYEQYF	TGTGCCAGCAGCCAAGGATGGACAGGGGATTACGAGCAGTACTTC	TRBD1	-	TRBV3-1/TRBV3-2	TRBJ2-7
CASSRSAGRLVEQYF	TGCGCCAGCAGCCGGTCAGCCGGTCGGCTAGTCGAGCAGTACTTC	-	-	TRBV4-1	TRBJ2-7
CASTERGVGGNTIYF	TGTGCCAGCACCGAAAGGGGGGTTGGTGGAAACACCATATATTTT	-	-	TRBV6-5	TRBJ1-3
CASSQGTGGSGANVLTF	TGCGCCAGCAGCCAAGGGACAGGGGGCTCTGGGGCCAACGTCCTGACTTTC	TRBD1	-	TRBV4-3	TRBJ2-6
CATSDTGTGDYNEQFF	TGTGCCACCAGTGATACCGGGACAGGGGATTACAATGAGCAGTTCTTC	TRBD1	-	TRBV24-1	TRBJ2-1
CASSSQGWGVYF	TGTGCCAGCAGTTCACAGGGTTGGGGGGTGTACTTC	-	-	TRBV27	TRBJ2-5
CASSSLQGRDEQYF	TGTGCCAGCAGCTCGTTACAGGGAAGGGACGAGCAGTACTTC	-	-	TRBV7-9	TRBJ2-7
CASSVARQGAYNEQFF	TGTGCCAGCAGCGTAGCAAGACAGGGAGCCTACAATGAGCAGTTCTTC	TRBD1	-	TRBV9	TRBJ2-1
CASSLEGGVGEAFF	TGTGCCAGCAGCCTAGAAGGGGGCGTCGGTGAAGCTTTCTTT	TRBD1	-	TRBV7-2	TRBJ1-1
CASSPGAGGTYEQYF	TGTGCCAGCAGCCCCGGGGCGGGAGGGACCTACGAGCAGTACTTC	TRBD2	once	TRBV7-6	TRBJ2-7